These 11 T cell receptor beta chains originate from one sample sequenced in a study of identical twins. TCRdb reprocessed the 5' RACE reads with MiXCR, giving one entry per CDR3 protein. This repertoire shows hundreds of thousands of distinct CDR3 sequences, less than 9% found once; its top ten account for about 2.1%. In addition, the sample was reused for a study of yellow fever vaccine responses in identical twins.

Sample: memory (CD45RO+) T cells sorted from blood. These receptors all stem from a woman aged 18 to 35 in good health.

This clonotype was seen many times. The CDR3 DNA sequence: TGTGCCAGCAGCGTTCGGGACAGGGAATTGGTTGAAGCTTTCTTT. Translated: CASSVRDRELVEAFF. This rearrangement joins TRBV11-2 to TRBJ1-1; 9 nucleotides agree with TRBD1. Germline trimming cut 5 bases from V and 7 bases from J; bases unmatched to any gene: 11. The germline V gene encodes CDR1 SGHAT and CDR2 FQNNGV. The CDR3 length is 15 residues.

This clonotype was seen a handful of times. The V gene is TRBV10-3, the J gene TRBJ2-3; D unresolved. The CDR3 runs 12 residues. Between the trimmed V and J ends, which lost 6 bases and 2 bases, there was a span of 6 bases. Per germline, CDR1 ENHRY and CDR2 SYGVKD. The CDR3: CAIRGDTDTQYF. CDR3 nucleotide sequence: TGTGCCATCAGAGGCGACACAGATACGCAGTATTTT.

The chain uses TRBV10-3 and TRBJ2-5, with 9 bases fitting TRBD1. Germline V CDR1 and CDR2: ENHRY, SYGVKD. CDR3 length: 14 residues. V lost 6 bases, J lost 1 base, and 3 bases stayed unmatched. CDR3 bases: TGTGCCATCAGCCCGGGACAGGGCCAAGAGACCCAGTACTTC. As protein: CAISPGQGQETQYF.

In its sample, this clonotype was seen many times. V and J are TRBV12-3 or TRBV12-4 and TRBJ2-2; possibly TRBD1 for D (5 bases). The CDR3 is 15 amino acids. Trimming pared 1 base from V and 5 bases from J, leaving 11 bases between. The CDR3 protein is CASSLVQGLTGELFF. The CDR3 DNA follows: TGTGCCAGCAGTTTAGTCCAGGGTCTGACCGGGGAGCTGTTTTTT.

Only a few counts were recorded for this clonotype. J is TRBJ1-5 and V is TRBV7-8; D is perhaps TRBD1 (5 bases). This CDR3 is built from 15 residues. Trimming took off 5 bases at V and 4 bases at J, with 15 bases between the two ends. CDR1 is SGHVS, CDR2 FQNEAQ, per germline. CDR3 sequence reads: CASSPLGGGNQPQHF. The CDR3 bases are TGTGCCAGCAGCCCCCTGGGGGGGGGAAATCAGCCCCAGCATTTT. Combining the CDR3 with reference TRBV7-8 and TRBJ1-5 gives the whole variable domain GAGVSQSPRYKVAKRGQDVALRCDPISGHVSLFWYQQALGQGPEFLTYFQNEAQLDKSGLPSDRFFAERPEGSVSTLKIQRTQQEDSAVYLCASSPLGGGNQPQHFGDGTRLSIL.

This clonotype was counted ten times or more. CDR3 region: CASKRQESSGNTIYF. In DNA form, the CDR3 reads TGTGCCAGCAAGAGACAGGAGAGCTCTGGAAACACCATATATTTT. This chain joins TRBV12-3 or TRBV12-4 and TRBJ1-3, with a possible D match to TRBD1 (6 bases). The CDR3 loop spans 15 amino acids. Deletions cut 7 bases from V and 0 bases from J, with 13 bases between.

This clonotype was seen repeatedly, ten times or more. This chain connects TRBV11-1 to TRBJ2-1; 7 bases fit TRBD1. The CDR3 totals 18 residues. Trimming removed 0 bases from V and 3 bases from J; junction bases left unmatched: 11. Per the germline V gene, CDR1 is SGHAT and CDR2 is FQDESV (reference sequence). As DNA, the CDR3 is TGTGCCAGCAGCTTAGCACAACCCGGGACAGCTATCTACAATGAGCAGTTCTTC. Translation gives CASSLAQPGTAIYNEQFF.

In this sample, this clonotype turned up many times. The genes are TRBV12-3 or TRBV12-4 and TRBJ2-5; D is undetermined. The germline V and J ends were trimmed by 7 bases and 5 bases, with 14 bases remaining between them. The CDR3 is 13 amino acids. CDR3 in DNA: TGTGCCAGCACCCGGTCGTTCGCGGAGACCCAGTACTTC. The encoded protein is CASTRSFAETQYF.

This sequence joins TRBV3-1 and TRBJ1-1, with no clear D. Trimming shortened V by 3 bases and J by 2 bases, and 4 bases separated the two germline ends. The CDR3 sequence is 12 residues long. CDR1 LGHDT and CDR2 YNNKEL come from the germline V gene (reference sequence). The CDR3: CASSQPNTEAFF. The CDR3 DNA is TGTGCCAGCAGCCAGCCCAACACTGAAGCTTTCTTT. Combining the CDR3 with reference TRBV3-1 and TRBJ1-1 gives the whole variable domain DTAVSQTPKYLVTQMGNDKSIKCEQNLGHDTMYWYKQDSKKFLKIMFSYNNKELIINETVPNRFSPKSPDKAHLNLHINSLELGDSAVYFCASSQPNTEAFFGQGTRLTVV.

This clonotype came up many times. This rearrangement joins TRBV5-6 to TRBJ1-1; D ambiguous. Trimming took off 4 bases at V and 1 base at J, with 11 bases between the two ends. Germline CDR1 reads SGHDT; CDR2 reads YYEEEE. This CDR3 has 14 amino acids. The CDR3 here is CASSAYSRNTEAFF. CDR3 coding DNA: TGTGCCAGCAGCGCTTACAGTAGGAACACTGAAGCTTTCTTT.

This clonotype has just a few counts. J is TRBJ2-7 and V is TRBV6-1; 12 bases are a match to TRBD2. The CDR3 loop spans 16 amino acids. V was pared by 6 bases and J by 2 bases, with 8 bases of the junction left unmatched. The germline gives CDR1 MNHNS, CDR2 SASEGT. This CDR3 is CASSLHGLAGPYEQYF. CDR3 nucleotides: TGTGCCAGCAGCCTACACGGACTAGCGGGACCCTACGAGCAGTACTTC.